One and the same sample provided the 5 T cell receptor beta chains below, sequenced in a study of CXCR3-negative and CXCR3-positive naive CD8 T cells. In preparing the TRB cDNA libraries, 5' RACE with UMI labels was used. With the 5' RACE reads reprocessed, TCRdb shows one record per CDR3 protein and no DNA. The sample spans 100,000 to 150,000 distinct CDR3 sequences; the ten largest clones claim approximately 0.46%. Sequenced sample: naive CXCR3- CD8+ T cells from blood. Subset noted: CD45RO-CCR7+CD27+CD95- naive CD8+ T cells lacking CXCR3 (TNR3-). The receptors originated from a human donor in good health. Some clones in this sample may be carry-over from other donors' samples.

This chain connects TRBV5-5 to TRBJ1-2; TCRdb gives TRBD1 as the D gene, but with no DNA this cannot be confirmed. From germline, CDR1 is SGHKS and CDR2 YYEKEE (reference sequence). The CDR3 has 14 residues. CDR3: CASSLGQGAYGYTF.

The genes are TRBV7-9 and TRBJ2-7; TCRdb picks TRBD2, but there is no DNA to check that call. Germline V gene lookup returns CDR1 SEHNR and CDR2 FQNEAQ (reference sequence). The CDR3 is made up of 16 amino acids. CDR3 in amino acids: CASSPPTSGSGHEQYF.

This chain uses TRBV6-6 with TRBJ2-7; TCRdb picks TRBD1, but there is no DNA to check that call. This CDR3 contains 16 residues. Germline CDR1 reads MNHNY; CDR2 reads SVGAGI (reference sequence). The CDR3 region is CASSYSIGTGPYDQYF.

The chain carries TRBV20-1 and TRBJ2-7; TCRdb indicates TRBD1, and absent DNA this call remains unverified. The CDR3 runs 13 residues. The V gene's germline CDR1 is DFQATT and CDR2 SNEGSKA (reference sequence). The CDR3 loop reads CSARGQESYEQYF.

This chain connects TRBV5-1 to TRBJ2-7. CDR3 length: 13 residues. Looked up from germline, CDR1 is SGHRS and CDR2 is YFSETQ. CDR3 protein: CASRPDSSYEQYF.